This T cell receptor (beta chain) was sequenced during a study of blood T cell repertoires in COVID-19. Study in general: Whether acute or convalescent, the COVID-19 samples came from the United States, Italy and Spain.

Original data processing: Reference gene primer amplification gave nucleated cell count estimates. TCRdb's table, derived via immunoSEQ multiplex PCR, lists solely in-frame clones and lacks some. D and trimming were read from the DNA, whereas the V and J calls and clone size are those reported in that table. The data show some 40,000 clones, around four fifths seen once. The sequenced sample consisted of peripheral blood. This clonotype was sampled from a human donor in a cohort sampled during active or convalescent COVID-19. The donor label of this sample is uncertain.

The CDR3 is CASSLSGAHEQFF. The CDR3 nucleotides are TGTGCCAGCAGTCTCTCAGGGGCCCATGAGCAGTTCTTC. The chain is built from TRBV12-3 or TRBV12-4 and TRBJ2-1; tentatively, D is TRBD1 (6 bases). V was pared by 5 bases and J by 8 bases, with 13 bases between. The CDR3 totals 13 residues.